The 5 T cell receptor beta chains in this list originate from one sample, sequenced in a study of T cell responses to AZD1222 COVID-19 vaccine. Sequenced by immunoSEQ multiplex PCR; TCRdb stores in-frame clones only, minus some. Of around 91,000 clones listed, about 88% are singletons. The starting material was peripheral blood, obtained on day 0 of AZD1222 vaccination. The receptors come from an adult in good health.

This chain links TRBV6-5 with TRBJ2-2; D not resolved. The V gene lost 2 bases and the J gene lost 5 bases, with 12 bases spanning the gap. The germline CDR1 and CDR2 sequences are MNHEY and SVGAGI. CDR3 length equals 15 residues. Written as DNA, the CDR3 is TGTGCCAGCAGTTACAGGCCGCTCCCAACCGGGGAGCTGTTTTTT. It specifies CASSYRPLPTGELFF.

The chain combines TRBV13 with TRBJ2-1; 13 bases align to TRBD2. From germline, CDR1 is PRHDT and CDR2 FYEKMQ (reference sequence). This CDR3 has 16 amino acids. V shed 4 bases and J 5 bases; nucleotides not matched to a gene: 5. The CDR3 here is CASSSTGTSGDNEQFF. The CDR3 DNA is TGTGCCAGCAGCTCGACCGGGACTAGCGGGGACAATGAGCAGTTCTTC. The full variable domain, its missing parts supplied by reference TRBV13 and TRBJ2-1, is AAGVIQSPRHLIKEKRETATLKCYPIPRHDTVYWYQQGPGQDPQFLISFYEKMQSDKGSIPDRFSAQQFSDYHSELNMSSLELGDSALYFCASSSTGTSGDNEQFFGPGTRLTVL.

As concerns this clone: In the same sample, other DNA sequences code for this CDR3. V is TRBV12-3 or TRBV12-4 and J is TRBJ1-1; D uncertain. Between the trimmed V and J ends, which lost 2 bases and 0 bases, there was a span of 4 bases. The CDR3 is made up of 13 amino acids. CDR3 DNA sequence: TGTGCCAGCAGTTTAAGGCTGAACACTGAAGCTTTCTTT. Translation gives CASSLRLNTEAFF.

The CDR3 nucleotides are TGTGCCACCAGTGACCCTGGGGGAACAGATACGCAGTATTTT. Amino acids: CATSDPGGTDTQYF. This chain connects TRBV24-1 to TRBJ2-3; perhaps D is TRBD1 or TRBD2 (5 bases each). Between the trimmed V and J ends, which lost 4 bases and 3 bases, there was a span of 10 bases. In germline, CDR1 is KGHDR, CDR2 SFDVKD. The length of the CDR3 is 14 residues.

The V call is TRBV5-1, the J call TRBJ1-3; the match to TRBD1 covers 8 bases. V was pared by 2 bases and J by 8 bases, with 6 bases of the junction left unmatched. The V gene's germline CDR1 is SGHRS and CDR2 YFSETQ. The CDR3 sequence is 14 residues long. The CDR3: CASSLRQGADTIYF. The CDR3 DNA follows: TGCGCCAGCAGCTTAAGGCAGGGGGCTGACACCATATATTTT.